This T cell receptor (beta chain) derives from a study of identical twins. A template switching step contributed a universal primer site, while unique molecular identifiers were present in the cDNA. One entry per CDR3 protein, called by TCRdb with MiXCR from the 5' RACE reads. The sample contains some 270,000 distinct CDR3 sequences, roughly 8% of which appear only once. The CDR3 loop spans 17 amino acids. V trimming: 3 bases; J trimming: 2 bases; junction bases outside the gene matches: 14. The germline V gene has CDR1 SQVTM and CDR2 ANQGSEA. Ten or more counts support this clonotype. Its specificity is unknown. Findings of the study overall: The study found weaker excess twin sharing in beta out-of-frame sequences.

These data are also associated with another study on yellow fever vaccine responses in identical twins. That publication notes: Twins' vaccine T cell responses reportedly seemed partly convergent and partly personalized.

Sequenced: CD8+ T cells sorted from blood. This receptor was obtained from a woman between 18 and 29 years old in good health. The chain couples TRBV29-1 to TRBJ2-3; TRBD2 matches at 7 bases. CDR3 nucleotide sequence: TGCAGCGTTGATTCGGGGCGGGAGTCTCCCCTCACAGATACGCAGTATTTT. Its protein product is CSVDSGRESPLTDTQYF.